A selection of T cell receptor beta chains follows, all from one sample in a study of blood T cell repertoires in COVID-19. Profiling relied on immunoSEQ multiplex PCR, and the TCRdb table lists in-frame clones only, not all of them. The sample has about 100,000 clones; just under 85% are singletons. Sequenced: peripheral blood. The source of these receptors is a man between 50 and 59 years old with active or convalescent COVID-19. Both conserved end residues are part of each CDR3. The order of the fields is clone size, D gene, V gene, J gene, CDR3 protein, CDR3 DNA. A D gene is named only where the DNA matches it firmly. Size is omitted from some rows. Given values are once, few, many or a class for expanded clones.

>-|TRBD1|TRBV4-1|TRBJ2-2
CASSQVTGGGGELFF
TGCGCCAGCAGCCAAGTGACAGGGGGGGGCGGGGAGCTGTTTTTT
>-|TRBD2|TRBV5-6|TRBJ2-3
CASSLETSGSPHTQYF
TGTGCCAGCAGCTTAGAGACTAGCGGGTCTCCGCATACGCAGTATTTT
>-|TRBD1|TRBV27|TRBJ2-7
CASSYRTGGYEQYF
TGTGCCAGCAGTTACAGGACAGGGGGCTACGAGCAGTACTTC
>-|TRBD1|TRBV7-6|TRBJ2-7
CASSSLGQGPYEQYF
TGTGCCAGCAGCTCGCTCGGACAGGGACCCTACGAGCAGTACTTC
>-|-|TRBV18|TRBJ2-1
CASSPRAENEQFF
TGTGCCAGCTCACCACGGGCCGAGAATGAGCAGTTCTTC
>-|-|TRBV9|TRBJ2-5
CASSVATGGEEETQYF
TGTGCCAGCAGCGTAGCTACAGGGGGGGAGGAGGAGACCCAGTACTTC
>-|TRBD1|TRBV4-2|TRBJ2-4
CASSQGGQGATNIQYF
TGTGCCAGCAGCCAAGGAGGTCAGGGGGCAACAAACATTCAGTACTTC
>once|TRBD1|TRBV5-1|TRBJ1-3
CASSDDRAGNTIYF
TGCGCCAGCAGCGATGACAGGGCCGGAAACACCATATATTTT
>-|TRBD2|TRBV4-2|TRBJ2-1
CASSPTSGSGGSYNEQFF
TGTGCCAGCAGCCCGACTAGCGGGAGCGGTGGTTCCTACAATGAGCAGTTCTTC
>-|-|TRBV5-1|TRBJ2-7
CASSFRHTTQELAYEQYF
TGCGCCAGCAGCTTCCGACATACCACCCAGGAACTCGCCTACGAGCAGTACTTC
>-|TRBD2|TRBV7-3|TRBJ2-7
CASSLYAGGGWEQYF
TGTGCCAGCAGCTTATACGCGGGAGGAGGGTGGGAGCAGTACTTC